What follows is one T cell receptor beta chain and its context. Its antigen is as yet unknown. This sample is part of a study of beta chain features in type 1 diabetes. Regarding the study as a whole: It was among patients, rather than healthy donors, that naive, central memory and Treg TCRB repertoires appeared more similar.

The CDR3 is 17 residues long. Germline V gene lookup returns CDR1 SGHRS and CDR2 YFSETQ. V lost 5 bases, J lost 0 bases, and 9 bases stayed unmatched. Expressed TCRB transcripts were sequenced, since all the RNA that had been isolated was reverse transcribed. Some clones are missing from TCRdb's copy, which holds only in-frame ones; the method was immunoSEQ multiplex PCR. In the table there are fewer than 650,000 clones, 15% of which are singletons. This clonotype was obtained from a man aged 18 to 30 in good health. This chain joins TRBV5-1 and TRBJ2-3; 10 bases match TRBD2. Sequencing used naive CD4+ T cells from blood. The CDR3 DNA reads TGCGCCAGCAGTTCCGCCGGGACTAGCGTAAGCACAGATACGCAGTATTTT. Translated, it gives CASSSAGTSVSTDTQYF.